What follows describes a single TCR beta chain. This sample was included in a study of patients and donors after allogeneic stem cell transplantation. TCRdb passed the RT-PCR reads through MiXCR, listing each CDR3 protein once. In the table there are 100,000 to 120,000 distinct CDR3 sequences, roughly 37% of which are singletons. The sequenced sample was blood, either unsorted or a sorted T cell fraction (not recorded which). The TCR originated in a human donor who was either an allogeneic HSCT recipient or a stem cell or donor lymphocyte infusion donor (not recorded which). It is not recorded whose cells these are; they may come from a transplant donor.

DNA of the CDR3: TGTGCCAGTAGTATGCTCCGGGGACAGGGCAGTTTCGAGCAGTACTTC. Its protein product is CASSMLRGQGSFEQYF. This chain uses TRBV19 with TRBJ2-7; 9 bases line up with TRBD1. V shed 3 bases, J shed 6 bases, and the junction held 12 bases outside the gene matches. The CDR3 is 16 amino acids. Per germline, CDR1 LNHDA and CDR2 SQIVND (reference sequence).